The next 7 T cell receptor beta chains were all read from a single sample in a study of shared clonotypes between healthy human individuals. TCRdb's table, derived via immunoSEQ multiplex PCR, lists solely in-frame clones and lacks some. The sample yields about 500,000 clones, over 60% seen once. Sequenced: PBMCs. Receptors were obtained from a woman in her thirties or forties in good health. Some clones in this sample may be carry-over from other donors' samples.

The chain recombines TRBV9 with TRBJ2-1; D is possibly TRBD1 (6 bases). The CDR3 length is 17 residues. V was cut by 3 bases and J by 0 bases, with 16 bases left in between. Germline CDR1 reads SGDLS; CDR2 reads YYNGEE. CDR3 amino acids: CASSGRGGGISYNEQFF. For the CDR3, the DNA is TGTGCCAGCAGCGGCCGTGGGGGCGGCATCTCCTACAATGAGCAGTTCTTC.

The J gene is TRBJ2-3, the V gene TRBV10-3; D unresolved. Deletions cut 0 bases from V and 4 bases from J, with 14 bases between. Per the germline V gene, CDR1 is ENHRY and CDR2 is SYGVKD. This CDR3 has 16 amino acids. The CDR3 nucleotides read TGTGCCATCAGTGAGTCGATGGGCCAGGTGGCAGATACGCAGTATTTT. It encodes CAISESMGQVADTQYF.

As for this clone: The identical CDR3 is also encoded by other nucleotide sequences in the sample. The gene calls are TRBV19 and TRBJ1-2, with 8 bases matching TRBD1. Germline assignment: CDR1 LNHDA and CDR2 SQIVND (reference sequence). V trimming: 2 bases; J trimming: 3 bases; junction bases outside the gene matches: 2. CDR3 length: 14 residues. The CDR3 spells CASSIRTGHYGYTF. For the CDR3, the DNA is TGTGCCAGTAGTATAAGGACAGGGCACTATGGCTACACCTTC.

This clone has ten or more counts. V gene TRBV4-1 combines with J gene TRBJ1-4; the D gene is possibly TRBD1 (5 bases). Per the germline V gene, CDR1 is MGHRA and CDR2 is YSYEKL. The CDR3 has 19 residues. V dropped 0 bases and J dropped 0 bases, with 17 bases sitting between them. CDR3 DNA: TGCGCCAGCAGCCAAGATGGTCGCCAGGGCCTTGCAACTAATGAAAAACTGTTTTTT. This encodes CASSQDGRQGLATNEKLFF.

This clone has a handful of counts. A far larger clone is one nucleotide away, so this likely arose from a read error. The rearrangement links TRBV1 to TRBJ2-7. TRBV1 is an annotated pseudogene. This CDR3 contains 13 residues. CDR3: CTSSQVGGYEQYF. The CDR3 region has the DNA TGCACCAGCAGCCAAGTAGGTGGCTACGAGCAGTACTTC.

The chain couples TRBV2 to TRBJ2-7; 11 nucleotides line up with TRBD2. V trimming: 3 bases; J trimming: 6 bases; junction bases outside the gene matches: 10. Looked up from germline, CDR1 is SNHLY and CDR2 is FYNNEI. The CDR3 has 16 amino acids. The CDR3 protein is CASSEMLAGGLGEQYF. Written as DNA, the CDR3 is TGTGCCAGCAGTGAGATGTTAGCGGGAGGGCTGGGCGAGCAGTACTTC.

As regards this clone: A far larger clone is a single base away, which makes a read error likely. The CDR3 nucleotides read TGTGCCAGCAGCCCAGGGAGCCCCGATACGCAGTATTTT. Its translation: CASSPGSPDTQYF. The rearrangement uses TRBV13 and TRBJ2-3; TRBD1 or TRBD2 may be the D gene (5 bases each). This CDR3 has 13 amino acids. V lost 5 bases to trimming and J lost 6 bases, with 12 bases between them. Per germline, CDR1 PRHDT and CDR2 FYEKMQ (reference sequence).